This T cell receptor beta chain came from a study of OX40 agonist ivuxolimab in advanced cancers. Study context: The patients received ivuxolimab by intravenous route every 2 weeks at 0.01 to 10 mg/kg.

TCRdb's copy holds only in-frame clones and misses some; the assay was immunoSEQ multiplex PCR. The table has approximately 28,000 clones, over 85% seen once; the top ten hold less than 20%. V trimming: 1 base; J trimming: 1 base; junction bases outside the gene matches: 6. Germline loops: CDR1 SGHRS, CDR2 YFSETQ. There are 16 residues in the CDR3. The receptor was derived from an adult with an advanced solid tumor such as melanoma, head and neck, liver or kidney cancer. Sequenced material: CD4+ or CD8+ T cells sorted from blood, taken in a trial of the OX40 agonist ivuxolimab. This chain connects TRBV5-1 to TRBJ1-1; TRBD1 matches at 8 bases. CDR3 protein: CASSLNPGGANTEAFF. The CDR3, as DNA: TGCGCCAGCAGCTTGAATCCAGGGGGCGCGAACACTGAAGCTTTCTTT.